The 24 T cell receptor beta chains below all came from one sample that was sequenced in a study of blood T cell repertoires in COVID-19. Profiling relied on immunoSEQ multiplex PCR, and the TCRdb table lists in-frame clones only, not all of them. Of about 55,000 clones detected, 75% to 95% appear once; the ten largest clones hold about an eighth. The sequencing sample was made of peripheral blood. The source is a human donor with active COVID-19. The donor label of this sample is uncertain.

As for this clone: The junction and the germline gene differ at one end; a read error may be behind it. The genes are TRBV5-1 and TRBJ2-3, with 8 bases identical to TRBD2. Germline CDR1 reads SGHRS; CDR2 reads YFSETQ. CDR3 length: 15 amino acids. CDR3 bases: TGCGCCACCAGCGAAGCGGGGGCCGTCACAGATACGCAGTATTTT. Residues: CATSEAGAVTDTQYF.

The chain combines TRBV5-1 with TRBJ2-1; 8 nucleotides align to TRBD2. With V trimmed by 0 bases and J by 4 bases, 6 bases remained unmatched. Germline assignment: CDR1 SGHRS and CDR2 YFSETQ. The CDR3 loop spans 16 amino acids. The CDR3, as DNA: TGCGCCAGCAGCTTGGTCGCAACTAGCGGTTACAATGAGCAGTTCTTC. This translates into CASSLVATSGYNEQFF.

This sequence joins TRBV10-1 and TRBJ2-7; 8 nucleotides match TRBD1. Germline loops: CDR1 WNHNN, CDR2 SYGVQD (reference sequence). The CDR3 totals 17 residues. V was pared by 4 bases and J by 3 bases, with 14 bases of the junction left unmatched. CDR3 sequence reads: CASSGGTGSGPLYEQYF. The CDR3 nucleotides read TGCGCCAGCAGTGGAGGGACAGGTTCAGGACCTCTCTACGAGCAGTACTTC.

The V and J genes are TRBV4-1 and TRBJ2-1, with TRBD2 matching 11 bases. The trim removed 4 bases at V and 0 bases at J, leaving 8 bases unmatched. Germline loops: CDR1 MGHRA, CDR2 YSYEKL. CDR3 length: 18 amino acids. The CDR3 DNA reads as TGCGCCAGCAGCCCCGGACTAGCGGGTACCCACTCCTACAATGAGCAGTTCTTC. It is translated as CASSPGLAGTHSYNEQFF.

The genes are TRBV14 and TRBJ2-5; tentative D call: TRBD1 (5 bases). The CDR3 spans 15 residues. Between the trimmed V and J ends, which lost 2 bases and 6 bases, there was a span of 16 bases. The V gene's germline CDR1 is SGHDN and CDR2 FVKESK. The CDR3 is CASSQQGPKGKTQYF. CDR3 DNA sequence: TGTGCCAGCAGCCAACAAGGCCCTAAGGGGAAGACCCAGTACTTC. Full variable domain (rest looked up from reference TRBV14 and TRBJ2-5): EAGVTQFPSHSVIEKGQTVTLRCDPISGHDNLYWYRRVMGKEIKFLLHFVKESKQDESGMPNNRFLAERTGGTYSTLKVQPAELEDSGVYFCASSQQGPKGKTQYFGPGTRLLVL.

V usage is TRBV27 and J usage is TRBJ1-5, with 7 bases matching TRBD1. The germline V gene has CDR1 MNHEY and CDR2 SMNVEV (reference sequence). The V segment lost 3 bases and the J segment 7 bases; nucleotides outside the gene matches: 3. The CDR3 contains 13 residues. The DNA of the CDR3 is TGTGCCAGCAGTTTGGCAGGGGGGCAGCCCCAGCATTTT. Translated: CASSLAGGQPQHF.

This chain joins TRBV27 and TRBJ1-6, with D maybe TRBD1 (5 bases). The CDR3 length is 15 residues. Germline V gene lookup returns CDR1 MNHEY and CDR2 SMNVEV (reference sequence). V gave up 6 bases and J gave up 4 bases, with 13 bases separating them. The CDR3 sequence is CASSLKGNYNSPLHF. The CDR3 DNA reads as TGTGCCAGCAGCCTAAAGGGGAATTATAATTCACCCCTCCACTTT.

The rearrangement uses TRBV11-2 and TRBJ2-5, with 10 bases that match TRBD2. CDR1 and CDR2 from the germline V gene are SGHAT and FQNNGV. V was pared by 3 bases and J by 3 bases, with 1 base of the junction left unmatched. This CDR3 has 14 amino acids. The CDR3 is CASSFGLAEETQYF. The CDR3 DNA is TGTGCCAGCAGCTTCGGACTAGCGGAAGAGACCCAGTACTTC.

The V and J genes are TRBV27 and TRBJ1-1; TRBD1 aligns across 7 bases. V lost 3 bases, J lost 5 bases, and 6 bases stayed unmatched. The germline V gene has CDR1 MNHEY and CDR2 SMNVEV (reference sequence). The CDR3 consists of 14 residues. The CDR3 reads CASSFRDRYTEAFF. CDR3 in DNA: TGTGCCAGCAGTTTTCGGGACAGATATACTGAAGCTTTCTTT.

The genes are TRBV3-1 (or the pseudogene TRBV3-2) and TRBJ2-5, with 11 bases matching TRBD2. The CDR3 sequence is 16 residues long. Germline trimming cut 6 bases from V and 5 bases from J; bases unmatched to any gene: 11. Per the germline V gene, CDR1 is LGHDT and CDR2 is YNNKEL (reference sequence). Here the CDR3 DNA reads TGTGCCAGCAGTCCCAGTAGCGGGGGGGCTCGGGAGACCCAGTACTTC. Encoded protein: CASSPSSGGARETQYF.

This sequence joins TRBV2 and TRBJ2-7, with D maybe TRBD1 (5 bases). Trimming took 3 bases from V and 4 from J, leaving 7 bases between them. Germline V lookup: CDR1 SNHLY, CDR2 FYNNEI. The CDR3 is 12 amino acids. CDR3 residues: CASSEGPYEQYV. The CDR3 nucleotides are TGTGCCAGCAGTGAGGGGCCTTACGAGCAGTACGTC.

CDR3 DNA sequence: TGTGCCTGGAGCCCCGGGGGGCCCTCCTACGAGCAGTACTTC. It specifies CAWSPGGPSYEQYF. The genes are TRBV30 and TRBJ2-7, with D tentatively TRBD2 (7 bases). The CDR3 totals 14 residues. The germline gives CDR1 GTSNPN, CDR2 SVGIG (reference sequence). The V and J ends lost 3 bases and 0 bases respectively, with 12 bases between them.

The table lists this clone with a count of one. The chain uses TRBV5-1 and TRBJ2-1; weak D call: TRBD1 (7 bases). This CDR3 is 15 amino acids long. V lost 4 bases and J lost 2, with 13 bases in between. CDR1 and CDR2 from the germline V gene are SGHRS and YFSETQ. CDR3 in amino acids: CASSGTGEAYNEQFF. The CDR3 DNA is TGCGCCAGCAGCGGAACAGGGGAGGCCTACAATGAGCAGTTCTTC. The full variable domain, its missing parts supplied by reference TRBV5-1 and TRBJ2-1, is KAGVTQTPRYLIKTRGQQVTLSCSPISGHRSVSWYQQTPGQGLQFLFEYFSETQRNKGNFPGRFSGRQFSNSRSEMNVSTLELGDSALYLCASSGTGEAYNEQFFGPGTRLTVL.

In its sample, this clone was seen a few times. CDR3 loop: CASSSRQGSGYTF. Written as DNA, the CDR3 is TGTGCCAGCAGTTCCCGACAGGGGAGCGGCTACACCTTC. The rearrangement links TRBV7-3 to TRBJ1-2; TRBD1 matches 8 bases. This CDR3 is 13 amino acids long. Germline V gives CDR1 SGHTA, CDR2 FQGTGA. The V gene end was trimmed by 6 bases and the J gene end by 8 bases; junction bases not matched to a gene: 8.

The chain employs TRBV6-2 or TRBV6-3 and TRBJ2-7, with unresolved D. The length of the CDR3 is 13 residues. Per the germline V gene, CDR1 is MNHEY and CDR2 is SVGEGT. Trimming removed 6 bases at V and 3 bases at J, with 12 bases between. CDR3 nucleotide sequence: TGTGCCAGCAGCCCATTGGCCAACTACGAGCAGTACTTC. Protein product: CASSPLANYEQYF.

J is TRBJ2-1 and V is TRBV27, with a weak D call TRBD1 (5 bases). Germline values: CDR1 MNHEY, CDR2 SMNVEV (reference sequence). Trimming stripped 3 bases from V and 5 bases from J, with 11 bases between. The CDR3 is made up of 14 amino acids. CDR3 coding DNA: TGTGCCAGCAGTTTGCAGGGTGGGGACAATGAGCAGTTCTTC. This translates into CASSLQGGDNEQFF.

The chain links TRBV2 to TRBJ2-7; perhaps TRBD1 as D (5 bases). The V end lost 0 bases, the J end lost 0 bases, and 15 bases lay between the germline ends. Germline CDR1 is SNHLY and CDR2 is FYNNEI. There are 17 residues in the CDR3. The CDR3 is CASSEALWTPSSYEQYF. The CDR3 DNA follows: TGTGCCAGCAGTGAAGCGCTCTGGACACCGAGCTCCTACGAGCAGTACTTC.

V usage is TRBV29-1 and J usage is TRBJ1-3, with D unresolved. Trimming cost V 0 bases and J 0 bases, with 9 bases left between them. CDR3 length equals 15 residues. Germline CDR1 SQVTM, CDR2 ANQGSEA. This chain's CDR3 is CSVEETRNSGNTIYF. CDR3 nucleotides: TGCAGCGTTGAAGAGACCAGGAACTCTGGAAACACCATATATTTT.

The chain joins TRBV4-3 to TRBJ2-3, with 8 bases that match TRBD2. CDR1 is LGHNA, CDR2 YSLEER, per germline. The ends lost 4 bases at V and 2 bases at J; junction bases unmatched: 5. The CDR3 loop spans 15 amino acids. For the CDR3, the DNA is TGCGCCAGCAGCCCCGGGAGGGGCATCACAGATACGCAGTATTTT. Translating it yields CASSPGRGITDTQYF.

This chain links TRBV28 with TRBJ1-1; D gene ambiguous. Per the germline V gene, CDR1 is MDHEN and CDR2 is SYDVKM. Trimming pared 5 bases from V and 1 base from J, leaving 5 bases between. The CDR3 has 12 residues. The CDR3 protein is CASSRGNTEAFF. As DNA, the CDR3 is TGTGCCAGCAGTCGGGGGAACACTGAAGCTTTCTTT. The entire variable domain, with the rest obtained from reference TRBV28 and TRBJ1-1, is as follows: DVKVTQSSRYLVKRTGEKVFLECVQDMDHENMFWYRQDPGLGLRLIYFSYDVKMKEKGDIPEGYSVSREKKERFSLILESASTNQTSMYLCASSRGNTEAFFGQGTRLTVV.

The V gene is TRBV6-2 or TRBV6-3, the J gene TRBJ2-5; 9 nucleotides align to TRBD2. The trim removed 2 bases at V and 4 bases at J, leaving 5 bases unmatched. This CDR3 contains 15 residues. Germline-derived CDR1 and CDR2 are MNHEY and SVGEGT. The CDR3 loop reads CASSYGGGAAETQYF. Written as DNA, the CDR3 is TGTGCCAGCAGTTACGGCGGGGGGGCCGCAGAGACCCAGTACTTC.

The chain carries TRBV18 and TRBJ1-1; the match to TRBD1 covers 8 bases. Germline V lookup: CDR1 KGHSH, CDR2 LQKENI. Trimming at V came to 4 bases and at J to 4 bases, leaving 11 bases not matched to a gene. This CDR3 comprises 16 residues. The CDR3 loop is CASSRARAGGSTEAFF. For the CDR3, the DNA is TGTGCCAGCTCACGGGCCCGTGCAGGGGGCAGCACTGAAGCTTTCTTT.

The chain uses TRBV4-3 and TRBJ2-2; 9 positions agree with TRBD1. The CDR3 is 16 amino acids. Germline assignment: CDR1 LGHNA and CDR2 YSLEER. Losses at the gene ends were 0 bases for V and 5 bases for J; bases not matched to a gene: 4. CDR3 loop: CASSQEGTGRTGELFF. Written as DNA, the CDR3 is TGCGCCAGCAGCCAAGAGGGGACAGGGAGGACCGGGGAGCTGTTTTTT.

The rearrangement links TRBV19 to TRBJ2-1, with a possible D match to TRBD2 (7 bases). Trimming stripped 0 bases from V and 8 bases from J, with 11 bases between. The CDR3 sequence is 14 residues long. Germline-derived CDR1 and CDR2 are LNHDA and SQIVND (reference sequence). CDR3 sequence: CASSIEKGGDEQFF. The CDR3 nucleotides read TGTGCCAGTAGTATAGAAAAAGGGGGGGATGAGCAGTTCTTC.